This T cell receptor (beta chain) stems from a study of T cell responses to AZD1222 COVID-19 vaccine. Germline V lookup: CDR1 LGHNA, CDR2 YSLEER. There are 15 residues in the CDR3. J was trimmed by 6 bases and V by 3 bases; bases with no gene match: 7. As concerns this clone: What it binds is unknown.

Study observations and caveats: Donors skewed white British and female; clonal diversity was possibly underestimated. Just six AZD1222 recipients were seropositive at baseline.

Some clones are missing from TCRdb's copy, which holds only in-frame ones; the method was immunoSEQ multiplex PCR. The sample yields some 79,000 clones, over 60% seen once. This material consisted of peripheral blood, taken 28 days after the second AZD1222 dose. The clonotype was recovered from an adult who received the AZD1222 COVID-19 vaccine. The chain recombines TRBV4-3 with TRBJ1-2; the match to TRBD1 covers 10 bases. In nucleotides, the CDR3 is TGCGCCAGCAGCCACCGGGACAGGGGATGGGATGGCTACACCTTC. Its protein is CASSHRDRGWDGYTF.